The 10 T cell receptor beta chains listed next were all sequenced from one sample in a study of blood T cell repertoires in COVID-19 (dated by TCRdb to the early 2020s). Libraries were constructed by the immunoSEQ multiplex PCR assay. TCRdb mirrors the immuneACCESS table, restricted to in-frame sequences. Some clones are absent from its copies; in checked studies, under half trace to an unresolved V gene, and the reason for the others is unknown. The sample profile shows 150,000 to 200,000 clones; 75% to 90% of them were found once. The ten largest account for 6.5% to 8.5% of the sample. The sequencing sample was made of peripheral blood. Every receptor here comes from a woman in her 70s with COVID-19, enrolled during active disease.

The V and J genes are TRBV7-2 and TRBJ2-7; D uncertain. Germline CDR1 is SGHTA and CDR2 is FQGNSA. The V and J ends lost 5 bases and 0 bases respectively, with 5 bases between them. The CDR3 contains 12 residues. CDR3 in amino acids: CASSVSSYEQYF. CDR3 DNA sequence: TGTGCCAGCAGCGTGAGCTCCTACGAGCAGTACTTC.

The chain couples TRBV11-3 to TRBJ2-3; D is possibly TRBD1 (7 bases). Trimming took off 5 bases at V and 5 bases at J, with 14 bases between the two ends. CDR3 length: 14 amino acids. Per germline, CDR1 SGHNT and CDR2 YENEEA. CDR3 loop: CASSPGGFGDTQYF. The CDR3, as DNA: TGTGCCAGCAGCCCAGGGGGGTTCGGAGATACGCAGTATTTT.

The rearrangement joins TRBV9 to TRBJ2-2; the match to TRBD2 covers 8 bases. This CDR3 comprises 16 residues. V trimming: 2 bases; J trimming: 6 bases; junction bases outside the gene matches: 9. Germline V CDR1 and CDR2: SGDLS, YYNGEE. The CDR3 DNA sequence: TGTGCCAGCAGCGTCGACGGGACTAGTGATTCCGGGGAGCTGTTTTTT. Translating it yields CASSVDGTSDSGELFF.

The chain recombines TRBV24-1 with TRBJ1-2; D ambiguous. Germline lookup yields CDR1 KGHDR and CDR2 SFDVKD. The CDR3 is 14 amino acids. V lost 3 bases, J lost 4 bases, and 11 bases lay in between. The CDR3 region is CATSDPGRFYGYTF. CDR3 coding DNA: TGTGCCACCAGTGATCCCGGCAGGTTCTATGGCTACACCTTC.

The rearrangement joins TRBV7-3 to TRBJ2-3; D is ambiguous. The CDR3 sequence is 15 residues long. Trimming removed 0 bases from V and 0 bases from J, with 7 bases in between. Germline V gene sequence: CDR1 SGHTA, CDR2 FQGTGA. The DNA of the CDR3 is TGTGCCAGCAGCTTAACTTGGCAGAGCACAGATACGCAGTATTTT. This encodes CASSLTWQSTDTQYF.

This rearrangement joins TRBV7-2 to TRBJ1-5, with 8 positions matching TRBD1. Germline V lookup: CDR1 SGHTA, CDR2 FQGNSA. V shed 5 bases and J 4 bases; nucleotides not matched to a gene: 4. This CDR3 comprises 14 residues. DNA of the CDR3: TGTGCCAGCAGCCGGACAGGGCCAAATCAGCCCCAGCATTTT. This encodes CASSRTGPNQPQHF.

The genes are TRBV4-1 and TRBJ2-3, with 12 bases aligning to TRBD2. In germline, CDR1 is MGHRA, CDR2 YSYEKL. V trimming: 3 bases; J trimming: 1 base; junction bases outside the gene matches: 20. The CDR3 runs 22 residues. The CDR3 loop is CASSHPLTALAGGRVGTDTQYF. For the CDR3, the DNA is TGCGCCAGCAGCCACCCCCTAACGGCACTAGCGGGAGGTAGGGTCGGCACAGATACGCAGTATTTT.

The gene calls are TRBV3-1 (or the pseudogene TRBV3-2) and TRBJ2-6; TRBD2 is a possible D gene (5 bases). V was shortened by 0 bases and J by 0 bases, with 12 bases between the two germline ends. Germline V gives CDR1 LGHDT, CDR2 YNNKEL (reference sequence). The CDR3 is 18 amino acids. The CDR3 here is CASSQDRGNSSGANVLTF. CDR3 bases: TGTGCCAGCAGCCAAGATCGAGGGAATAGCTCTGGGGCCAACGTCCTGACTTTC.

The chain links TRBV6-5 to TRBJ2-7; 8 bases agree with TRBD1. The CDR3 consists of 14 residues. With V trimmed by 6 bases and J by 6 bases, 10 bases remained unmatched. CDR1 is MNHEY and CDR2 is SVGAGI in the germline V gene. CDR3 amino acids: CASSPGGRGGEQYF. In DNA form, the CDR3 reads TGTGCCAGCAGCCCAGGGGGCAGAGGGGGCGAGCAGTACTTC.

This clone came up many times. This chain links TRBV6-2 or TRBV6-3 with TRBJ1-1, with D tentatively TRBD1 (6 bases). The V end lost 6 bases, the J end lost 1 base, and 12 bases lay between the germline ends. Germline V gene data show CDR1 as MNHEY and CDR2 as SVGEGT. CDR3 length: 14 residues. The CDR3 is CASSEQGGNTEAFF. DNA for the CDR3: TGTGCCAGCAGCGAACAGGGTGGGAACACTGAAGCTTTCTTT.